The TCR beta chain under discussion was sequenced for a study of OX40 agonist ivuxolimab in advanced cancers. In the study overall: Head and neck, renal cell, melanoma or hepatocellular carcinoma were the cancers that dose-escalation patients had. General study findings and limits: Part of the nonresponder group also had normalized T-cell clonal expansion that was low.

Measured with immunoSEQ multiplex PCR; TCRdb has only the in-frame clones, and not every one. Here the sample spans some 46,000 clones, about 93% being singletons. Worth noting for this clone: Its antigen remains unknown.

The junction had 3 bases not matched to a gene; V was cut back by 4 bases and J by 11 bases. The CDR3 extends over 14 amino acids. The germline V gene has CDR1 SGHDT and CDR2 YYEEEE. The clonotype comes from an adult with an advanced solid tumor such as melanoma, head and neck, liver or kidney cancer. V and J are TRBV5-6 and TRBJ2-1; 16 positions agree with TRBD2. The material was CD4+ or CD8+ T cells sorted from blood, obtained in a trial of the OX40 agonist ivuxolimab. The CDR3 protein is CASSGGLAGGKQFF. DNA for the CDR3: TGTGCCAGCAGCGGGGGACTAGCGGGAGGGAAGCAGTTCTTC.